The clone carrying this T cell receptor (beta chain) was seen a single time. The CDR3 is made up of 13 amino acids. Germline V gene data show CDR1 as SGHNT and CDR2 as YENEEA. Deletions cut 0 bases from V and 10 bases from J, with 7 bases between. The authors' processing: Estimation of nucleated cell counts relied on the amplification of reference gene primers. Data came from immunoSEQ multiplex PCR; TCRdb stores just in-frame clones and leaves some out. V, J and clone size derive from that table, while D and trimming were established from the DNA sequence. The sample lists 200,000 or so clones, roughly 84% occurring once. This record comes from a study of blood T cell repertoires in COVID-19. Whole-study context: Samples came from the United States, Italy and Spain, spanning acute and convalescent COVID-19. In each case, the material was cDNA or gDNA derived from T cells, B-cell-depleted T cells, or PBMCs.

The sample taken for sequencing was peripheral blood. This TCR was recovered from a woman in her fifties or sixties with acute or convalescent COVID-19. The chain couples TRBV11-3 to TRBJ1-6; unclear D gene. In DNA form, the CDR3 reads TGTGCCAGCAGCTTAGATAGCGGGTCACCCCTCCACTTT. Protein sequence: CASSLDSGSPLHF.